One sample yielded the 12 T cell receptor beta chains listed below, sequenced in a study of long-term antiretroviral therapy in people with HIV. Running of the v3.0 immunoSEQ assay took place at survey level. TCRdb's table, derived via immunoSEQ multiplex PCR, lists solely in-frame clones and lacks some. This sample has approximately 24,000 clones, with 79% found just once. This specimen was unsorted PBMCs, taken 2.1 years after starting antiretroviral therapy. The receptors originated from a man aged 25 to 40 with HIV.

The chain uses TRBV28 and TRBJ2-5; TRBD1 agrees at 8 bases. This CDR3 region has 18 residues. Germline loops: CDR1 MDHEN, CDR2 SYDVKM. V lost 3 bases, J lost 2 bases, and 14 bases stayed unmatched. Written as DNA, the CDR3 is TGTGCCAGCAGTTTGACAGGGGTTGTACCGCCAGTACAAGAGACCCAGTACTTC. Translation gives CASSLTGVVPPVQETQYF.

The chain's CDR3 is CASSETMNTEAFF. CDR3 sequence (DNA): TGCGCCAGCAGCGAGACAATGAACACTGAAGCTTTCTTT. The chain recombines TRBV5-1 with TRBJ1-1; D gene unclear. The length of the CDR3 is 13 residues. Germline lookup yields CDR1 SGHRS and CDR2 YFSETQ. The germline V and J ends were trimmed by 4 bases and 0 bases, with 7 bases remaining between them.

This clone occurred a few times. J is TRBJ2-7 and V is TRBV7-9; no clear D. The CDR3 is 12 amino acids. Looked up from germline, CDR1 is SEHNR and CDR2 is FQNEAQ (reference sequence). V lost 5 bases and J 2 bases, leaving 7 bases between the germline ends. DNA for the CDR3: TGTGCCAGCAGCCCTCTCACCTACGAGCAGTACTTC. It yields the protein CASSPLTYEQYF.

The J gene is TRBJ2-1, the V gene TRBV6-5; D is unclear. Germline V gives CDR1 MNHEY, CDR2 SVGAGI. V dropped 6 bases and J dropped 4 bases, with 16 bases sitting between them. The CDR3 consists of 15 residues. The CDR3 bases are TGTGCCAGCAGAGGTAGCAGCGTAGGGTACAATGAGCAGTTCTTC. Its translation is CASRGSSVGYNEQFF.

The chain carries TRBV6-1 and TRBJ1-3; 7 positions match TRBD1. The CDR3 spans 15 residues. Trimming took 8 bases from V and 0 from J; bases not matched to a gene: 7. In germline, CDR1 is MNHNS, CDR2 SASEGT. CDR3 amino acids: CASEAGGNSGNTIYF. CDR3 coding DNA: TGTGCCAGCGAGGCAGGGGGTAACTCTGGAAACACCATATATTTT.

Within the sample, this clone is medium-sized. The rearrangement uses TRBV10-3 and TRBJ1-3, with 7 bases aligning to TRBD1. The length of the CDR3 is 15 residues. Unmatched junction bases numbered 9, after V lost 10 bases and J lost 0 bases. Looked up from germline, CDR1 is ENHRY and CDR2 is SYGVKD. The CDR3 protein is CATRQGGISGNTIYF. In DNA form, the CDR3 reads TGTGCCACTAGACAGGGAGGGATCTCTGGAAACACCATATATTTT.

This chain joins TRBV28 and TRBJ1-5, with a possible D match to TRBD1 (6 bases). Trimming shortened V by 7 bases and J by 1 base, and 20 bases separated the two germline ends. CDR1 is MDHEN and CDR2 is SYDVKM in the germline V gene. The CDR3 is 17 amino acids. CDR3 DNA: TGTGCCAGCACGGGGGGAGGGGGGCCCATCAGCAATCAGCCCCAGCATTTT. Its protein product is CASTGGGGPISNQPQHF.

This clone was seen only a few times. The V and J genes are TRBV7-2 and TRBJ2-1; perhaps TRBD1 as D (5 bases). Germline assignment: CDR1 SGHTA and CDR2 FQGNSA. Trimming took 5 bases from V and 3 from J, leaving 17 bases between them. This CDR3 spans 16 amino acids. The CDR3 DNA sequence: TGTGCCAGCAGCCCACAAAGACAGAAGGTCTACAATGAGCAGTTCTTC. Protein sequence: CASSPQRQKVYNEQFF.

The CDR3 loop reads CASSGADSNEKLFF. CDR3 nucleotides: TGTGCCAGCAGTGGGGCTGACAGTAATGAAAAACTGTTTTTT. This chain uses TRBV27 with TRBJ1-4; TRBD1 is a possible D gene (5 bases). This CDR3 has 14 amino acids. Trimming removed 5 bases at V and 4 bases at J, with 11 bases between. Germline V gene lookup returns CDR1 MNHEY and CDR2 SMNVEV (reference sequence).

The V gene is TRBV5-6, the J gene TRBJ2-7; 11 bases align to TRBD2. The germline V gene has CDR1 SGHDT and CDR2 YYEEEE. Losses at the gene ends were 4 bases for V and 1 base for J; bases not matched to a gene: 10. The length of the CDR3 is 17 residues. The CDR3 spells CASSTTARTSGSYEQYF. In DNA, the CDR3 is TGTGCCAGCAGCACGACTGCCCGGACTAGCGGGTCCTACGAGCAGTACTTC.

This clone occurred once. Here the CDR3 DNA reads TGTGCCAGCAGCCTCAGCGGAAGGCTTGACGAGCAGTACTTC. Encoded protein: CASSLSGRLDEQYF. The rearrangement joins TRBV9 to TRBJ2-7; TRBD2 might be the D (5 bases). Looked up from germline, CDR1 is SGDLS and CDR2 is YYNGEE. This CDR3 spans 14 amino acids. Trimming took 4 bases from V and 5 from J, leaving 16 bases between them.

This clone was seen once. J is TRBJ1-2 and V is TRBV29-1; TRBD1 is a possible D gene (5 bases). This CDR3 has 15 amino acids. From germline, CDR1 is SQVTM and CDR2 ANQGSEA. V gave up 3 bases and J gave up 0 bases, with 14 bases separating them. The CDR3 loop reads CSVEVQEPSNYGYTF. CDR3 DNA: TGCAGCGTTGAGGTACAGGAGCCCTCTAACTATGGCTACACCTTC.